Detailed here is one T cell receptor beta chain. Its cognate antigen is unknown. This sample stems from a study of a mutant IDH1 vaccine in newly diagnosed glioma. Across the study: Beginning 4-6 weeks after radiotherapy alone, or with temozolomide cycles, vaccination took place.

The protocol was immunoSEQ multiplex PCR, while the TCRdb copy is restricted to in-frame clones and leaves out a portion. The data hold around 33,000 clones, with about 90% observed a single time. CDR1 is MGHRA and CDR2 is YSYEKL in the germline V gene. The V gene end was trimmed by 2 bases and the J gene end by 3 bases; junction bases not matched to a gene: 8. This CDR3 has 16 amino acids. As for time point: week 11, during vaccination. Mutant IDH1 20-mer peptide, at 300 ug, made up each vaccine dose, with topical imiquimod. Findings of the study overall: Patients showed vaccine-induced immune responses at a rate of 80% to 95%.

The genes are TRBV4-1 and TRBJ2-7, with TRBD2 identical over 9 bases. Specimen: PBMCs, collected from a glioma patient whose treatment included an IDH1 peptide vaccine. This clonotype was obtained from a man aged 18-30 years with glioma. The DNA of the CDR3 is TGCGCCAGCAGCCAAAAGAGTAGCGGGAGAATCTACGAGCAGTACTTC. The encoded protein is CASSQKSSGRIYEQYF.